This T cell receptor (beta chain) was sequenced in a study of shared clonotypes between healthy human individuals (dated by TCRdb to about 2020). Looking at the study overall: A couple of women and a few men aged 18 to 49 years were included in the cohort. For each donor, CD4 naive and CD4 memory were each run on three plates, CD8 naive on two plates, and CD8 memory on one plate. To estimate repertoire size and how much clonotypes are shared between individuals, the study performed deep sequencing of blood TCR repertoires from roughly five healthy adults. Between about 0.9 and 8.9 billion PBMCs per donor were obtained by leukapheresis. To increase sequencing depth and limit assay-specific biases, different laboratories used diverse techniques to prepare libraries and sequence TCR repertoires.

Donors were healthy HIV-negative adults with no recently reported acute infections or vaccinations. Every donor was a Caucasian adult living in Nashville, Tennessee, USA. Magnetic negative selection was used to enrich CD4+ T cells, after which naive cells were positively selected on CD45RA and the negative fraction became the memory subset. After blood collection by leukapheresis, PBMCs were isolated using Ficoll-Histopaque density gradient centrifugation and then cryopreserved in the vapor phase of liquid nitrogen. Analytical flow cytometry was used to check the purity and quantity of each magnetically sorted T cell population. Genomic DNA was isolated from every sorted fraction and measured by UV absorbance on a Nanodrop 2000c. Using the deep immunoSEQ assay, TCR CDR3 regions were amplified from genomic DNA by multiplex PCR. For each cell subset, the extracted genomic DNA was distributed evenly across all wells of several immunoSEQ 96-well plates, and each plate served as one replicate. For sorted subsets, roughly 0.2 ug genomic DNA, equal to 25,000 to 35,000 T cell genomes, was loaded into each replicate PCR. Purified libraries were measured with a Qubit 3.0 fluorometer, size-checked on a Bioanalyzer 2100, and measured again with the KAPA Library Quantification kit. Every immunoSEQ 96-well plate was sequenced on a separate single-read 150-cycle Illumina NextSeq 550 flow cell. The original pipeline was this. Because only junctional sequences without quality scores were contained in the immunoSEQ output, filtering matching that applied to full-length reads could not be performed. To assign V/J genes and CDR3, sequences were annotated against IMGT germline references using PyIR, a Python wrapper for IgBLAST v1.9. Reads were removed for weak V/J assignments (E-value above 1e-6), missing CDR3, stop codons, out-of-frame junctions, or ambiguous translated residues. V3J clonotypes were defined as sequences sharing the same inferred V gene, J gene, and CDR3 amino acid sequence. Percentage overlap between repertoires was calculated by dividing the number of shared unique clonotypes by the size of the smaller repertoire. Three approaches were used to assess repertoire richness: RTK rarefaction, the Chao1 estimator, and Recon v2.1 estimates of unobserved clonotypes. For all TCRbeta clonotypes obtained by the gDNA method from a few donors, generation probabilities were computed with OLGA. TCRdb took over this immuneACCESS table, retaining in-frame rearrangements with V and J assigned. Such tables are incomplete; in checked studies, under half of the missing clones stem from an unresolved V gene, and the remainder is unexplained. V, J and clone size were drawn from that table, and D and trimming were deduced from the DNA. This sample has approximately 500,000 clones in its table, and 90% to 96% of those were observed once. The biggest ten clones account for approximately 0.06% of the sample.

About this clone: Its binding antigen is unknown. No much larger clone exists at a distance of one base, and base qualities are not known.

V ends up 4 bases short and J 15 bases short, with an unmatched junction base count of 7. From the cysteine through the phenylalanine, the CDR3 covers 12 amino acids. Here the CDR3 DNA is all that survives: 36 bases in frame from base 1. The germline V gene (reference sequence) supplies CDR1 LNHDA and CDR2 SQIVND. What the work shows at the level of the full study, not this receptor alone: Clonotypes shared by all four sorted-subset donors showed higher generation probabilities than non-shared clonotypes. Across a handful of donors, about 5% of naive CD4, around 3.5% of naive CD8, 2% to 2.5% of memory CD4, and 0.3% to 0.45% of memory CD8 clonotypes were shared. Because the study included a small number of donors, the genetic and exposure-history diversity represented was limited. Larger estimated clonotype richness was generally found for naive subsets than for memory subsets. Rarefaction of sorted-subset datasets indicated incomplete sequencing despite the large sequencing depth. Pairwise subsampling indicated that sequencing depth was expected to affect the degree of clonotype sharing among donors. Sampling was restricted to blood, and TCR repertoires in tissue are likely to differ from TCR repertoires in blood.

This TCR came from a woman younger than 45 in good health. The specimen was naive CD4+ T cells sorted from blood. Read against the paper, the sample's cell subset or site label means: CD45RA+ positively selected. Recombination linked TRBV19 to TRBJ2-4; 9 bases in the middle match TRBD1. The nucleotide sequence is TGTGCCAGTAGTACCCGGGACAGGGAAACGTACTTC. Its translation is CASSTRDRETYF.